A selection of T cell receptor beta chains follows, all from one sample in a study of beta chain features in type 1 diabetes. Only in-frame clones appear in the TCRdb table, and some are missing; sequencing was by immunoSEQ multiplex PCR. The data contain under 400,000 clones, 20% of them singletons. The sample taken for sequencing was naive CD4+ T cells from blood. These TCRs come from a woman aged 18-35 years in good health. Each CDR3 is given with its conserved first and last residue. A D gene is named only where the DNA matches it firmly. Some rows mark clone size as missing; the rest say once, few, many or name a class of expanded clone.

V gene,CDR3 length,D gene,J gene,clone size,CDR3 DNA,CDR3 protein
TRBV15,13,.,TRBJ2-7,.,TGTGCCACCAGCAGAGATCGTATCTACGAGCAGTACTTC,CATSRDRIYEQYF
TRBV6-5,15,.,TRBJ1-6,few,TGTGCCAGCAGTTACTGGCAGGAGGGTAATTCACCCCTCCACTTT,CASSYWQEGNSPLHF
TRBV18,13,.,TRBJ1-1,few,TGTGCCAGCTCACCCCCAGGGAACACTGAAGCTTTCTTT,CASSPPGNTEAFF
TRBV5-1,15,TRBD2,TRBJ2-3,.,TGCGCCAGCAGCCTCCGTGGGAGGGGCACAGATACGCAGTATTTT,CASSLRGRGTDTQYF
TRBV21-1,19,.,TRBJ2-6,.,TGTGCCAGCAGCAAAACGGTACAGGGCCTCTTCTCTGGGGCCAACGTCCTGACTTTC,CASSKTVQGLFSGANVLTF
TRBV25-1,15,TRBD2,TRBJ2-7,.,TGTGCCAGCAGTGAGGAGGGAGCGGGAGGGGACGAGCAGTACTTC,CASSEEGAGGDEQYF
TRBV19,14,TRBD1,TRBJ2-2,.,TGTGCCAGTAGGGGACAGGGAGGCACCGGGGAGCTGTTTTTT,CASRGQGGTGELFF
TRBV30,13,TRBD1,TRBJ1-5,few,TGTGCCTGGAGCGGGACAGAAAATCAGCCCCAGCATTTT,CAWSGTENQPQHF
TRBV19,13,TRBD2,TRBJ2-5,few,TGTGCCAGTGGGGAGGGAGTCGGGGAGACCCAGTACTTC,CASGEGVGETQYF
TRBV9,15,TRBD2,TRBJ2-1,.,TGTGCCAGCAGCGTATCTAGCGGGGGGTACAATGAGCAGTTCTTC,CASSVSSGGYNEQFF
TRBV14,15,TRBD1,TRBJ2-7,.,TGTGCCAGCAGCCAAGGGGGGACAGGAGCCTACGAGCAGTACTTC,CASSQGGTGAYEQYF
TRBV2,14,.,TRBJ1-1,.,TGTGCCAGCGGGGAGGGATGGCAGGGCACTGAAGCTTTCTTT,CASGEGWQGTEAFF
TRBV18,13,.,TRBJ1-2,.,TGTGCCAGCTCACCGACTGCTCTATTCGGCTACACCTTC,CASSPTALFGYTF
TRBV7-9,18,TRBD1,TRBJ2-6,.,TGTGCCAGCAGCACTCTTAGGGGGCCCAGGGCCGGGGCCAACGTCCTGACTTTC,CASSTLRGPRAGANVLTF
TRBV5-1,15,TRBD1,TRBJ2-7,.,TGCGCCAGCAGCTTTGGCAGGGGGCTTTCCTACGAGCAGTACTTC,CASSFGRGLSYEQYF
TRBV9,11,.,TRBJ1-2,.,TGTGCCAGCAGCGCCTCGGATGGCTACACCTTC,CASSASDGYTF
TRBV5-1,15,TRBD1,TRBJ2-7,.,TGCGCCAGCAGCTTGACGACAGGGAGCTCCTACGAGCAGTACTTC,CASSLTTGSSYEQYF
TRBV10-3,14,TRBD1,TRBJ2-1,few,TGTGCCATCAGCCAAAGGACAGGGTTGGATGAGCAGTTCTTC,CAISQRTGLDEQFF
TRBV7-9,15,.,TRBJ2-7,few,TGTGCCAGCAGCCCCCAGTCCGGGTCGACCTACGAGCAGTACTTC,CASSPQSGSTYEQYF
TRBV6-5,13,.,TRBJ2-2,.,TGTGCCAGCAGCCAAGGGGGTCCCGGGGAGCTGTTTTTT,CASSQGGPGELFF
TRBV2,14,.,TRBJ1-5,.,TGTGCCAGCAGCTCCTCCCGACAGAATCAGCCCCAGCATTTT,CASSSSRQNQPQHF
TRBV11-3,17,.,TRBJ2-5,once,TGTGCCAGCAGCTTATATTCCTTCGGGACACTCCAAGAGACCCAGTACTTC,CASSLYSFGTLQETQYF
TRBV18,14,TRBD1,TRBJ1-1,few,TGTGCCAGCTCACCGGGACAGATGAACACTGAAGCTTTCTTT,CASSPGQMNTEAFF
TRBV30,13,.,TRBJ2-7,few,TGTGCCTGGAGCGGAGGGGTTTCCTACGAGCAGTACTTC,CAWSGGVSYEQYF
TRBV5-1,15,TRBD1,TRBJ2-3,.,TGCGCCAGCAGCCTGGACAGGGGAAGGACAGATACGCAGTATTTT,CASSLDRGRTDTQYF
TRBV6-1,13,.,TRBJ1-2,few,TGTGCCAGCAGTGTAGATACGCCATATGGCTACACCTTC,CASSVDTPYGYTF
TRBV30,14,.,TRBJ1-3,few,TGTGCCTGGAGTATGGCCCACTCTGGAAACACCATATATTTT,CAWSMAHSGNTIYF
TRBV11-2,13,.,TRBJ1-1,.,TGTGCCAGCAGCGCAGGGTTGAACACTGAAGCTTTCTTT,CASSAGLNTEAFF
TRBV9,17,.,TRBJ2-5,.,TGTGCCAGCAGCGTAGGAGCCGCTCCGCGGTCTCAAGAGACCCAGTACTTC,CASSVGAAPRSQETQYF
TRBV4-1,15,TRBD1,TRBJ1-5,few,TGCGCCAGCAGCCGTCAAGGGGGCCCTAATCAGCCCCAGCATTTT,CASSRQGGPNQPQHF
TRBV9,15,.,TRBJ2-1,few,TGTGCCAGCAGCCATCAGGGGCTGCCCTTGGATGAGCAGTTCTTC,CASSHQGLPLDEQFF
TRBV4-2,17,TRBD2,TRBJ2-7,.,TGTGCCAGCAGCCAAGATAGGGGGACTAGCGCGTCCTACGAGCAGTACTTC,CASSQDRGTSASYEQYF
TRBV29-1,13,.,TRBJ1-2,few,TGCAGCGTTGAAGACAAGCTTAACTATGGCTACACCTTC,CSVEDKLNYGYTF
TRBV19,14,.,TRBJ1-4,few,TGTGCCAGTAGTATCCGAAGGACAAATGAAAAACTGTTTTTT,CASSIRRTNEKLFF
TRBV30,14,.,TRBJ1-2,.,TGTGCCTGGAGTGTACGAGGGGGTAGCTATGGCTACACCTTC,CAWSVRGGSYGYTF
TRBV6-5,13,.,TRBJ2-1,.,TGTGCCAGCAGTTTGGACAGCTACAATGAGCAGTTCTTC,CASSLDSYNEQFF
TRBV30,11,TRBD1,TRBJ1-1,.,TGTGCCTGGAAAAACGGACAGGGGGCTTTCTTT,CAWKNGQGAFF
TRBV5-1,15,TRBD2,TRBJ2-3,.,TGCGCCAGCAGCGGAAGCGGGGATACCACAGATACGCAGTATTTT,CASSGSGDTTDTQYF
TRBV7-2,15,TRBD2,TRBJ2-5,.,TGTGCCAGCAGCTTAAGGCGGGGGGCACAAGAGACCCAGTACTTC,CASSLRRGAQETQYF
TRBV9,14,.,TRBJ2-5,few,TGTGCCAGCAGCGTCTCGTCTTTCCAAGAGACCCAGTACTTC,CASSVSSFQETQYF
TRBV15,15,.,TRBJ1-6,few,TGTGCCACCAGCAGAGATTCGACGGGTAATTCACCCCTCCACTTT,CATSRDSTGNSPLHF
TRBV2,12,.,TRBJ1-4,.,TGTGCCAGCATCATCCGAACAGGTCAACTGTTTTTT,CASIIRTGQLFF
TRBV4-3,15,.,TRBJ1-1,few,TGCGCCAGCAGCCAAGAGCCCGGTCTGAACACTGAAGCTTTCTTT,CASSQEPGLNTEAFF
TRBV23-1,17,TRBD1,TRBJ1-3,few,TGCGCCAGCAGTCAAACGCCGGGACAGGGGATCGGAAACACCATATATTTT,CASSQTPGQGIGNTIYF
TRBV18,15,TRBD1,TRBJ1-1,few,TGTGCCAGCTCACCTCGACAGGGATTGGACACTGAAGCTTTCTTT,CASSPRQGLDTEAFF
TRBV5-6,13,TRBD2,TRBJ2-1,.,TGTGCCAGCACCAAGCGGGAGCGCAATGAGCAGTTCTTC,CASTKRERNEQFF
TRBV27,15,TRBD2,TRBJ2-1,few,TGTGCCAGCGGGTCGACTAGCGGGGGTCACAATGAGCAGTTCTTC,CASGSTSGGHNEQFF
TRBV5-1,16,TRBD1,TRBJ2-5,few,TGCGCCAGCAGCAAGACCGGGACAGGGGGCGGAGAGACCCAGTACTTC,CASSKTGTGGGETQYF